This T cell receptor (beta chain) was captured by sequencing in a study of blood T cell repertoires in COVID-19. As for the study in general: The origin of the acute and convalescent COVID-19 samples was the United States, Italy and Spain.

Per the study methods: Amplification of reference gene primers provided the estimated nucleated cell counts. Method: immunoSEQ multiplex PCR; TCRdb's copy keeps in-frame clones and lacks some. The D gene and trimming were derived from the DNA, and the V and J assignments and clone size from that table. Among tens of thousands of clones listed, more than 60% were seen once. The V end was cut by 8 bases, the J end by 2 bases, with 20 bases between. This CDR3 region has 16 residues. CDR1 and CDR2 from the germline V gene are MDHEN and SYDVKM. Sequencing was performed on peripheral blood. This sequence originates from a human donor in a cohort sampled during active COVID-19. The chain carries TRBV28 and TRBJ2-3; D may be TRBD1 (6 bases). In nucleotides, the CDR3 is TGTGCCAGCGGAGAACCGGACAGAGATTACACAGATACGCAGTATTTT. It is translated as CASGEPDRDYTDTQYF. Variable domain in full (rest from reference TRBV28 and TRBJ2-3): DVKVTQSSRYLVKRTGEKVFLECVQDMDHENMFWYRQDPGLGLRLIYFSYDVKMKEKGDIPEGYSVSREKKERFSLILESASTNQTSMYLCASGEPDRDYTDTQYFGPGTRLTVL.